This entry lists 26 T cell receptor beta chains sequenced from one sample in a study of neurological immune-mediated disorders. TCRdb redid the calling of the 5' RACE reads with MiXCR, one entry per CDR3 protein. The data hold 87,000 or so distinct CDR3 sequences, with roughly 3.3% observed a single time. Specimen: PBMCs. These receptors were taken from a woman in her forties or fifties with multiple sclerosis.

This clonotype was seen at least ten times. CDR3 in amino acids: CASRVRDLTEAFF. CDR3 in DNA: TGTGCCAGCAGAGTTAGGGACCTCACTGAAGCTTTCTTT. V and J are TRBV6-5 and TRBJ1-1, with D possibly being TRBD1 (5 bases). Trimming pared 6 bases from V and 4 bases from J, leaving 12 bases between. This CDR3 has 13 amino acids. Germline V gene sequence: CDR1 MNHEY, CDR2 SVGAGI.

This clonotype was seen only a few times. The rearrangement uses TRBV15 and TRBJ2-7; a weak D match, TRBD2 (6 bases). V lost 0 bases to trimming and J lost 2 bases, with 8 bases between them. Germline CDR1 is LNHNV and CDR2 is YYDKDF (reference sequence). CDR3 length: 14 residues. The CDR3 sequence is CATSRDAGPYEQYF. Here the CDR3 DNA reads TGTGCCACCAGCAGAGATGCGGGACCCTACGAGCAGTACTTC.

J is TRBJ2-3 and V is TRBV20-1; 16 bases agree with TRBD2. Germline V gives CDR1 DFQATT, CDR2 SNEGSKA (reference sequence). Unmatched junction bases numbered 10, after V lost 3 bases and J lost 1 base. The CDR3 has 19 residues. Here the CDR3 reads CSARRPGTSGGGGTDTQYF. CDR3 coding DNA: TGCAGTGCTAGGAGACCCGGGACTAGCGGGGGGGGTGGCACAGATACGCAGTATTTT.

This clonotype was found many times. The chain has TRBV6-5 and TRBJ2-7, with D perhaps given as TRBD1 or TRBD2 (5 bases each). The ends were cut back, 5 bases at V and 3 bases at J, with 14 bases in the middle. CDR1 and CDR2 from the germline V gene are MNHEY and SVGAGI. This CDR3 has 14 residues. CDR3 sequence reads: CASSPEGPFYEQYF. CDR3 nucleotide sequence: TGTGCCAGCAGTCCCGAGGGACCCTTCTACGAGCAGTACTTC.

This clonotype was detected many times. The chain joins TRBV7-2 to TRBJ1-1; 7 bases are a match to TRBD1. The J segment lost 1 base and the V segment lost 1 base, leaving 3 bases of the junction unmatched. This CDR3 has 15 residues. Germline V gene sequence: CDR1 SGHTA, CDR2 FQGNSA. Here the CDR3 DNA reads TGTGCCAGCAGCTTAGTCGGGACAGCGAACACTGAAGCTTTCTTT. This codes for CASSLVGTANTEAFF.

This clonotype was seen ten or more times. The chain links TRBV7-3 to TRBJ2-1, with D perhaps matching TRBD2 (7 bases). CDR1 is SGHTA and CDR2 is FQGTGA in the germline V gene. The CDR3 extends over 18 amino acids. V shed 2 bases and J shed 7 bases, with 24 bases lying between them. CDR3 protein: CASSLGIRGGQAENEQFF. As DNA, the CDR3 is TGTGCCAGCAGCTTAGGTATTAGGGGGGGGCAAGCAGAGAATGAGCAGTTCTTC. The full variable domain, with the rest looked up from reference TRBV7-3 and TRBJ2-1, is GAGVSQTPSNKVTEKGKYVELRCDPISGHTALYWYRQSLGQGPEFLIYFQGTGAADDSGLPNDRFFAVRPEGSVSTLKIQRTERGDSAVYLCASSLGIRGGQAENEQFFGPGTRLTVL.

This clonotype was observed at least ten times. The chain couples TRBV7-6 to TRBJ1-5; 8 nucleotides match TRBD1. This CDR3 comprises 14 residues. Germline V lookup: CDR1 SGHVS, CDR2 FNYEAQ. J lost 2 bases, V lost 5 bases, and 2 bases had no gene match. CDR3 sequence reads: CASSGQGGNQPQHF. The CDR3 DNA is TGTGCCAGCAGCGGACAGGGAGGCAATCAGCCCCAGCATTTT. The variable domain in full, completed from reference TRBV7-6 and TRBJ1-5, reads GAGVSQSPRYKVTKRGQDVALRCDPISGHVSLYWYRQALGQGPEFLTYFNYEAQQDKSGLPNDRFSAERPEGSISTLTIQRTEQRDSAMYRCASSGQGGNQPQHFGDGTRLSIL.

This clonotype was counted at least ten times. V is TRBV6-1 and J is TRBJ1-1; no clear D. The CDR3 totals 13 residues. CDR1 is MNHNS, CDR2 SASEGT, per germline. Between the trimmed V and J ends, which lost 7 bases and 0 bases, there was a span of 9 bases. As DNA, the CDR3 is TGTGCCAGCACGGGGAAGATGAACACTGAAGCTTTCTTT. It yields the protein CASTGKMNTEAFF.

This clonotype was counted many times. The chain couples TRBV6-5 to TRBJ2-4; D unclear. Germline V CDR1 and CDR2: MNHEY, SVGAGI. V dropped 5 bases and J dropped 0 bases, with 5 bases sitting between them. This CDR3 contains 13 residues. CDR3 protein: CASSREAKNIQYF. The CDR3 DNA sequence: TGTGCCAGCAGTCGTGAAGCCAAAAACATTCAGTACTTC.

This clonotype was recorded at least ten times. The chain recombines TRBV5-6 with TRBJ2-3, with D unresolved. The V end was cut by 5 bases, the J end by 5 bases, with 3 bases between. Germline CDR1 reads SGHDT; CDR2 reads YYEEEE. The CDR3 consists of 10 residues. For the CDR3, the DNA is TGTGCCAGCAGGAGAGATACGCAGTATTTT. Residues: CASRRDTQYF.

As concerns this clonotype: This may be a read error: a much more frequent sequence differs by one nucleotide. The chain has TRBV20-1 and TRBJ2-1; 7 bases match TRBD1. The CDR3 is 11 residues long. Per germline, CDR1 DFQATT and CDR2 SNEGSKA (reference sequence). This CDR3 reads CSARGGTDGIF. The CDR3 DNA sequence: TGCAGTGCTAGAGGGGGGACAGACGGTATCTTC.

This clonotype was seen at least ten times. The chain employs TRBV7-2 and TRBJ2-7; TRBD2 matches at 14 bases. V was pared by 5 bases and J by 0 bases, with 15 bases of the junction left unmatched. This CDR3 region has 20 residues. Germline V gene data show CDR1 as SGHTA and CDR2 as FQGNSA. This CDR3 is CASSQLFRTSGGRGSYEQYF. The CDR3, as DNA: TGTGCCAGCAGCCAACTATTTCGGACTAGCGGGGGGAGGGGCTCCTACGAGCAGTACTTC.

There are many counts of this clonotype. This chain connects TRBV15 to TRBJ2-3; D gene ambiguous. CDR3 length: 14 residues. Germline V lookup: CDR1 LNHNV, CDR2 YYDKDF (reference sequence). V was pared by 5 bases and J by 0 bases, with 9 bases between. The CDR3 DNA reads TGTGCCACCAGCCTATCCCGGAGCACAGATACGCAGTATTTT. The encoded protein is CATSLSRSTDTQYF.

At least ten counts were recorded for this clonotype. This chain uses TRBV5-1 with TRBJ2-3; D unclear. Germline CDR1 reads SGHRS; CDR2 reads YFSETQ. The V and J ends lost 4 bases and 2 bases respectively, with 11 bases between them. CDR3 length: 14 amino acids. The CDR3 here is CASSPSRVTDTQYF. The CDR3 DNA sequence: TGCGCCAGCAGCCCCTCTCGGGTCACAGATACGCAGTATTTT.

This clonotype was counted ten times or more. The rearrangement joins TRBV20-1 to TRBJ1-2; D uncertain. The V and J ends lost 3 bases and 8 bases respectively, with 4 bases between them. This CDR3 is 9 amino acids long. CDR1 is DFQATT, CDR2 SNEGSKA, per germline (reference sequence). In DNA form, the CDR3 reads TGCAGTGCTAGCCAGGGCTACACCTTC. Its translation: CSASQGYTF.

As for this clonotype: Its ends do not fully match the called genes, so a read error is possible. This sequence joins TRBV5-1 and TRBJ2-1, with 9 bases matching TRBD1. Germline CDR1 and CDR2: SGHRS and YFSETQ. This CDR3 comprises 12 residues. In DNA, the CDR3 is TGCGACAGCAGCACTGGGACAGGGGAGCAGTTCTTC. Encoded protein: CDSSTGTGEQFF. Based on the CDR3 plus reference TRBV5-1 and TRBJ2-1, the full variable domain is KAGVTQTPRYLIKTRGQQVTLSCSPISGHRSVSWYQQTPGQGLQFLFEYFSETQRNKGNFPGRFSGRQFSNSRSEMNVSTLELGDSALYLCDSSTGTGEQFFGPGTRLTVL.

The table lists this clonotype with many counts. The chain employs TRBV12-3 or TRBV12-4 and TRBJ2-6, with TRBD2 matching 11 bases. The CDR3 totals 18 residues. V was clipped by 4 bases and J by 0 bases; unmatched bases: 5. The chain's CDR3 is CASSSTSGATSGANVLTF. CDR3 in DNA: TGTGCCAGCAGTTCGACTAGCGGGGCTACCTCTGGGGCCAACGTCCTGACTTTC.

This clonotype has a handful of counts. In DNA, the CDR3 is TGTGCCAGCAGCTCCCTGAGAGGGGTGGGTACCGGGGAGCTGTTTTTT. Its translation is CASSSLRGVGTGELFF. The chain joins TRBV11-2 to TRBJ2-2, with D perhaps being TRBD1 or TRBD2 (5 bases each). The CDR3 covers 16 residues. CDR1 is SGHAT, CDR2 FQNNGV, per germline. V was pared by 4 bases and J by 5 bases, with 17 bases between.

A few counts support this clonotype. The chain has TRBV19 and TRBJ2-3, with TRBD2 matching over 9 bases. The CDR3 is 14 amino acids. Trimming removed 6 bases from V and 7 bases from J; junction bases left unmatched: 8. Germline values: CDR1 LNHDA, CDR2 SQIVND (reference sequence). In nucleotides, the CDR3 is TGTGCCAGTAGACGCGGGGGGGCCGGACATACGCAGTATTTT. Encoded protein: CASRRGGAGHTQYF.

In its sample, this clonotype was seen many times. The V gene is TRBV20-1, the J gene TRBJ2-5, with D possibly matching TRBD2 (6 bases). The V end lost 1 base, the J end lost 3 bases, and 15 bases lay between the germline ends. Germline CDR1 and CDR2: DFQATT and SNEGSKA (reference sequence). The length of the CDR3 is 15 residues. The DNA for the CDR3 is TGCAGTGCTAGAGTAAGGACTACCGGGGAAGAGACCCAGTACTTC. Encoded protein: CSARVRTTGEETQYF.

The chain employs TRBV7-3 and TRBJ1-2, with D unresolved. Germline V gene lookup returns CDR1 SGHTA and CDR2 FQGTGA. V dropped 3 bases and J dropped 4 bases, with 9 bases sitting between them. The CDR3 consists of 13 residues. CDR3 nucleotides: TGTGCCAGCAGCTTTAAATCTGGCTATGGCTACACCTTC. The encoded protein is CASSFKSGYGYTF. Supplemented by reference TRBV7-3 and TRBJ1-2, the full variable domain reads GAGVSQTPSNKVTEKGKYVELRCDPISGHTALYWYRQSLGQGPEFLIYFQGTGAADDSGLPNDRFFAVRPEGSVSTLKIQRTERGDSAVYLCASSFKSGYGYTFGSGTRLTVV.

V and J are TRBV3-1 and TRBJ2-2; 7 positions agree with TRBD2. The CDR3 covers 16 residues. CDR1 is LGHDT, CDR2 YNNKEL, per germline (reference sequence). V lost 1 base, J lost 3 bases, and 5 bases stayed unmatched. CDR3 residues: CASSQVSGTYTGELFF. The CDR3 bases are TGTGCCAGCAGCCAAGTGAGCGGGACCTACACCGGGGAGCTGTTTTTT.

The rearrangement links TRBV4-2 to TRBJ2-2, with 7 bases that match TRBD2. The CDR3 totals 15 residues. The trim removed 1 base at V and 6 bases at J, leaving 5 bases unmatched. Per the germline V gene, CDR1 is LGHNA and CDR2 is YNFKEQ. CDR3 sequence (DNA): TGTGCCAGCAGCCAAGCTCATGGGGGGGCCGGGGAGCTGTTTTTT. This translates into CASSQAHGGAGELFF.

This clonotype has ten or more counts. The chain carries TRBV20-1 and TRBJ1-2; D is ambiguous. V shed 4 bases and J shed 4 bases, with 13 bases lying between them. This CDR3 comprises 13 residues. Germline V gives CDR1 DFQATT, CDR2 SNEGSKA (reference sequence). CDR3 amino acids: CSANIDESYGYTF. Here the CDR3 DNA reads TGCAGTGCTAACATTGATGAGAGCTATGGCTACACCTTC.

This clonotype was detected ten times or more. The chain couples TRBV20-1 to TRBJ2-7; D gene uncertain. Germline V gene sequence: CDR1 DFQATT, CDR2 SNEGSKA (reference sequence). V lost 0 bases to trimming and J lost 4 bases, with 25 bases between them. This CDR3 comprises 18 residues. CDR3 in DNA: TGCAGTGCTAGAGATACATCAGAAGGGTGGATCGGTCGGTACGAGCAGTACTTC. As protein: CSARDTSEGWIGRYEQYF.

This clonotype was counted ten times or more. The chain has TRBV5-6 and TRBJ1-2; no clear D. Germline values: CDR1 SGHDT, CDR2 YYEEEE. The CDR3 is made up of 14 amino acids. V was cut by 1 base and J by 4 bases, with 11 bases left in between. Here the CDR3 reads CASSLTGGSYGYTF. DNA for the CDR3: TGTGCCAGCAGCTTGACGGGTGGTAGCTATGGCTACACCTTC.